The T cell receptor (beta chain) under discussion was sequenced for a study of blood T cell repertoires in COVID-19. In the study overall: PBMCs, B-cell-depleted T cells, or T cells were the source of the cDNA or gDNA that made up the material.

Only in-frame clones appear in the TCRdb table, and some are missing; sequencing was by immunoSEQ multiplex PCR. The sample has roughly 350,000 clones, about 90% seen once. This CDR3 contains 15 residues. Trimming removed 6 bases at V and 1 base at J, with 15 bases between. CDR1 is MNHEY and CDR2 is SMNVEV in the germline V gene (reference sequence). This sequence joins TRBV27 and TRBJ2-5; D unresolved. The receptor was derived from a woman between 45 and 65 years old with COVID-19, enrolled during active disease. The material sequenced was peripheral blood. CDR3: CASSYLQTGQETQYF. In nucleotides, the CDR3 is TGTGCCAGCAGCTACCTCCAGACGGGCCAAGAGACCCAGTACTTC.